The source of this T cell receptor beta chain is a study of T cells in tuberculosis. At the level of the study: T cells were selected with CD1B tetramers loaded with glucose monomycolate. General study points: Some low-affinity tetramer-binding T cells may be absent from this sample.

After thawing and overnight rest, PBMC were stained with GMM-loaded CD1B tetramer, viability dye and anti-CD3 for sorting. The lipid loaded on the CD1B tetramers was C32 glucose monomycolate from Rhodococcus equi. About 100,000 tetramer-negative cells were sorted from each donor. The CDR3 runs to 17 residues. In germline, CDR1 is SGDLS, CDR2 YYNGEE. J gave up 2 bases and V 4 bases, and 13 bases lay outside the gene matches. Only in-frame clones appear in the TCRdb table, and some are missing; sequencing was by immunoSEQ multiplex PCR. The table has approximately 58,000 clones, approximately 88% seen once.

The receptor comes from an adult woman with latent tuberculosis. Sequencing was done on a sample of CD1b-GMM tetramer-negative cells sorted from PBMCs. The chain has TRBV9 and TRBJ2-3; 7 positions match TRBD2. The CDR3 is CASSLSRGVGYTDTQYF. CDR3 DNA sequence: TGTGCCAGCAGCCTCTCCCGGGGGGTGGGTTACACAGATACGCAGTATTTT.